This T cell receptor (beta chain) appears in the sequencing data of a study of T cells in Graves' hyperthyroidism and ophthalmopathy. This clonotype was picked up many times. Its target is unknown. RNA transcripts were the template for amplifying TCR beta CDR3 regions. Researchers ran a first-round RT-PCR on the TCR CDR3 using the HTBI primer set. TCRdb recomputed calls from the multiplex PCR reads with MiXCR, one row per CDR3 protein. The top ten clones hold around 7.7% of a sample with fewer than 900,000 distinct CDR3 sequences, about a sixth of them seen once. This CDR3 spans 15 amino acids. Germline V gene data show CDR1 as MNHNS and CDR2 as SASEGT. The V gene lost 1 base and the J gene lost 0 bases, with 9 bases spanning the gap. Aged 18 to 65, the patients had hyperthyroidism that was newly diagnosed and had lasted under 2 months. General observations from the study: Most clonotypes that expanded in the thyroid above 0.001 also showed up in blood.

What was sequenced was blood. The TCR sequence derives from a man aged 18 to 30 with Graves' hyperthyroidism. The chain employs TRBV6-1 and TRBJ1-2; D is undetermined. CDR3 sequence: CASSEVVGTNYGYTF. CDR3 in DNA: TGTGCCAGCAGTGAAGTAGTCGGCACTAACTATGGCTACACCTTC.